The rows below give T cell receptor beta chains drawn from one sample of a study of beta chain features in type 1 diabetes. TCRdb's table, derived via immunoSEQ multiplex PCR, lists solely in-frame clones and lacks some. This sample yields about 250,000 clones, of which approximately 11% are seen a single time; more than 0.015% belongs to the top ten. Sequenced input: naive CD4+ T cells from blood. Receptors originate from a man under 40 with type 1 diabetes. Both conserved end residues are part of each CDR3. A D gene is named only where the DNA matches it firmly. Not every row has a clone size; where given, it reads once, few, many or a size class.

TRBV5-4,TRBJ1-2,NA,NA,CASSLVGRENYGYTF,TGTGCCAGCAGCTTGGTTGGCCGGGAAAACTATGGCTACACCTTC
TRBV30,TRBJ1-1,few,NA,CAWGRTLRNTEAFF,TGTGCCTGGGGACGGACACTTCGGAACACTGAAGCTTTCTTT
TRBV5-1,TRBJ2-5,NA,TRBD1,CASSQTGSGETQYF,TGCGCCAGCAGCCAGACAGGGTCAGGAGAGACCCAGTACTTC
TRBV5-1,TRBJ2-2,few,TRBD1,CASSYVAGGTGELFF,TGCGCCAGCAGCTATGTGGCAGGGGGCACCGGGGAGCTGTTTTTT
TRBV6-5,TRBJ2-5,NA,TRBD2,CATNPGGAWETQYF,TGTGCCACCAACCCGGGGGGAGCTTGGGAGACCCAGTACTTC
TRBV6-7,TRBJ2-1,few,NA,CASSYPGQTSSYNEQFF,TGTGCCAGCAGTTACCCCGGACAGACCAGCTCCTACAATGAGCAGTTCTTC
TRBV27,TRBJ2-3,NA,TRBD1,CASRPYTGAVTDTQYF,TGTGCCAGCAGGCCCTACACAGGGGCCGTCACAGATACGCAGTATTTT
TRBV27,TRBJ2-2,NA,NA,CASSLWGAGGELFF,TGTGCCAGCAGTTTATGGGGTGCGGGCGGGGAGCTGTTTTTT
TRBV15,TRBJ2-1,NA,TRBD2,CATSRAGGSYNEQFF,TGTGCCACCAGCAGAGCGGGGGGATCCTACAATGAGCAGTTCTTC
TRBV5-4,TRBJ2-2,few,NA,CATRDSNTGELFF,TGTGCCACCAGGGACTCCAACACCGGGGAGCTGTTTTTT
TRBV7-2,TRBJ2-5,few,NA,CASSYQQGRETQYF,TGTGCCAGCAGCTATCAACAGGGTCGGGAGACCCAGTACTTC
TRBV9,TRBJ1-3,NA,NA,CASSRGSGNTIYF,TGTGCCAGCAGCAGGGGATCTGGAAACACCATATATTTT
TRBV2,TRBJ1-2,few,NA,CASSVQFYGYTF,TGTGCCAGCAGTGTACAGTTCTATGGCTACACCTTC
TRBV7-2,TRBJ2-1,few,NA,CASSRSGYNEQFF,TGTGCCAGCAGCCGAAGCGGTTACAATGAGCAGTTCTTC
TRBV7-2,TRBJ1-5,NA,TRBD1,CASSTQGAQPQHF,TGTGCCAGCAGCACCCAGGGGGCCCAGCCCCAGCATTTT
TRBV5-1,TRBJ2-2,few,NA,CASSLRGQNTGELFF,TGCGCCAGCAGCTTGAGAGGACAGAACACCGGGGAGCTGTTTTTT
TRBV6-6,TRBJ2-1,few,NA,CASTGGFSYNEQFF,TGTGCCAGCACCGGCGGGTTCTCCTACAATGAGCAGTTCTTC
TRBV28,TRBJ1-2,few,TRBD1,CASKGRGQANYGYTF,TGTGCCAGCAAAGGAAGGGGGCAAGCTAACTATGGCTACACCTTC
TRBV28,TRBJ1-4,NA,NA,CASSPRETWRELFF,TGTGCCAGCAGTCCCCGGGAGACCTGGAGAGAACTGTTTTTT
TRBV2,TRBJ1-2,few,NA,CASMNFAGWYTF,TGTGCCAGCATGAACTTCGCGGGGTGGTACACCTTC
TRBV18,TRBJ2-7,few,TRBD2,CASSPALAGDYEQYF,TGTGCCAGCTCGCCTGCACTAGCGGGCGATTACGAGCAGTACTTC
TRBV30,TRBJ1-1,few,NA,CAWSDQGSTEAFF,TGTGCCTGGAGTGACCAGGGCAGCACTGAAGCTTTCTTT
TRBV18,TRBJ2-4,few,TRBD1,CASSPGTGNLGLQYF,TGTGCCAGCTCACCAGGGACAGGGAATTTGGGTCTTCAGTACTTC
TRBV7-9,TRBJ1-2,NA,NA,CASNPGAGYTF,TGTGCCAGCAACCCAGGCGCCGGCTACACCTTC
TRBV11-2,TRBJ1-1,NA,NA,CASSPPDANTEAFF,TGTGCCAGCAGCCCGCCAGATGCGAACACTGAAGCTTTCTTT
TRBV5-4,TRBJ1-6,few,NA,CASSLTGTATPLHF,TGTGCCAGCAGCTTGACAGGGACGGCGACACCCCTCCACTTT
TRBV6-6,TRBJ1-2,NA,TRBD1,CASSKTGLNYGYTF,TGTGCCAGCAGTAAGACAGGGCTAAACTATGGCTACACCTTC
TRBV7-2,TRBJ2-2,few,TRBD2,CASSLNSGGLGELFF,TGTGCCAGCAGCTTAAATTCGGGAGGCCTCGGGGAGCTGTTTTTT
TRBV29-1,TRBJ1-4,NA,TRBD1,CSVEDHRGQANEKLFF,TGCAGCGTTGAAGATCATAGGGGGCAGGCTAATGAAAAACTGTTTTTT
TRBV7-8,TRBJ1-6,few,TRBD1,CASSIRTGGQSPLHF,TGTGCCAGCAGCATACGGACAGGGGGTCAGTCACCCCTCCACTTT
TRBV12-5,TRBJ2-3,NA,TRBD1,CASAPQGVADTQYF,TGTGCTAGTGCCCCCCAGGGGGTGGCAGATACGCAGTATTTT
TRBV5-1,TRBJ2-3,few,TRBD2,CASSARGGRASTDTQYF,TGCGCCAGCAGCGCCCGCGGGGGACGTGCTAGCACAGATACGCAGTATTTT
TRBV4-3,TRBJ2-7,NA,TRBD1,CASSLDRGSYEQYF,TGCGCCAGCAGCCTCGACAGGGGATCCTACGAGCAGTACTTC
TRBV4-2,TRBJ1-1,few,NA,CASSQVRWREQGFEAEAFF,TGTGCCAGCAGCCAAGTCAGATGGCGAGAACAGGGTTTTGAAGCTGAAGCTTTCTTT
TRBV11-1,TRBJ2-3,few,TRBD1,CASRQNRGTDTQYF,TGTGCCAGCAGACAGAACAGGGGAACAGATACGCAGTATTTT
TRBV2,TRBJ2-2,few,NA,CASYTVNTGELFF,TGTGCCAGCTACACAGTGAACACCGGGGAGCTGTTTTTT
TRBV19,TRBJ1-1,NA,NA,CASSRREVWPAFF,TGTGCCAGTAGTAGGAGGGAGGTGTGGCCAGCTTTCTTT
TRBV9,TRBJ1-2,few,NA,CASSPEGRGYGYTF,TGTGCCAGCAGCCCCGAAGGCCGGGGCTATGGCTACACCTTC
TRBV18,TRBJ1-5,few,TRBD1,CASSPDRVSNQPQHF,TGTGCCAGCTCACCAGACAGGGTTAGCAATCAGCCCCAGCATTTT
TRBV19,TRBJ2-2,few,TRBD2,CASSPPAGGSPGELFF,TGTGCCAGTAGTCCTCCGGCGGGGGGAAGCCCCGGGGAGCTGTTTTTT
TRBV5-6,TRBJ2-5,NA,NA,CASSFRETQYF,TGTGCCAGCAGCTTCAGGGAGACCCAGTACTTC
TRBV6-6,TRBJ2-7,NA,TRBD1,CASSQTPGTATEEQYF,TGTGCCAGCAGCCAAACCCCCGGGACAGCAACGGAGGAGCAGTACTTC
TRBV5-6,TRBJ2-5,few,NA,CASSLTGFGEETQYF,TGTGCCAGCAGCCTTACAGGGTTCGGGGAAGAGACCCAGTACTTC
TRBV5-1,TRBJ2-5,NA,TRBD2,CASSRVAGALETQYF,TGCGCCAGCAGCAGGGTAGCGGGAGCACTGGAGACCCAGTACTTC
TRBV11-2,TRBJ2-1,NA,NA,CASSRGDPTGEQFF,TGTGCCAGCAGCCGCGGGGACCCCACAGGCGAGCAGTTCTTC
TRBV7-9,TRBJ2-7,few,TRBD2,CASSLDGGSEQYF,TGTGCCAGCAGCTTAGACGGGGGGAGCGAGCAGTACTTC
TRBV18,TRBJ1-1,NA,NA,CASSLDSYTEAFF,TGTGCCAGCTCACTGGACAGCTACACTGAAGCTTTCTTT
TRBV30,TRBJ1-1,NA,NA,CAWSVPGTEAFF,TGTGCCTGGAGTGTACCAGGGACTGAAGCTTTCTTT
TRBV5-1,TRBJ2-7,few,NA,CASSLGAGDYEQYF,TGCGCCAGCAGCTTGGGGGCAGGGGACTACGAGCAGTACTTC
TRBV9,TRBJ1-1,few,NA,CASSVDPGGADTEAFF,TGTGCCAGCAGCGTAGATCCTGGGGGGGCCGACACTGAAGCTTTCTTT
TRBV7-2,TRBJ2-1,few,TRBD2,CASSFTGGRNEQFF,TGTGCCAGCAGCTTCACGGGGGGTCGCAATGAGCAGTTCTTC
TRBV6-6,TRBJ2-3,few,TRBD2,CASLAGAADTQYF,TGTGCCAGTTTAGCGGGGGCAGCAGATACGCAGTATTTT
TRBV2,TRBJ2-3,few,TRBD2,CASSAGVAPPDTQYF,TGTGCCAGCTCCGCGGGAGTAGCGCCCCCAGATACGCAGTATTTT
TRBV5-1,TRBJ2-7,NA,NA,CASSLGPGSDEQYF,TGCGCCAGCAGCTTGGGGCCGGGATCCGACGAGCAGTACTTC
TRBV9,TRBJ2-2,NA,TRBD1,CASSASGQGFTGELFF,TGTGCCAGCAGCGCTTCGGGACAGGGGTTTACCGGGGAGCTGTTTTTT
TRBV9,TRBJ2-1,few,TRBD2,CASSVGASGFYNEQFF,TGTGCCAGCAGCGTAGGGGCTAGCGGGTTTTACAATGAGCAGTTCTTC
TRBV7-9,TRBJ1-5,NA,TRBD1,CASSPGQSFNQPQHF,TGTGCCAGCAGCCCGGGACAGAGCTTCAATCAGCCCCAGCATTTT
TRBV6-1,TRBJ2-6,few,NA,CASDPRSAGANVLTF,TGTGCCAGCGACCCAAGGAGCGCTGGGGCCAACGTCCTGACTTTC
TRBV15,TRBJ2-2,NA,NA,CATSRGGGGELFF,TGTGCCACCAGCAGAGGGGGCGGCGGGGAGCTGTTTTTT
TRBV30,TRBJ2-3,few,NA,CAWSVDNERDTQYF,TGTGCCTGGAGTGTAGACAACGAGAGAGATACGCAGTATTTT